These 26 T cell receptor beta chains originate from one sample sequenced in a study of cytomegalovirus exposure and HLA in healthy donors. Primers included in the PCR were 60 Vbeta and 13 Jbeta primers. Some clones are missing from TCRdb's copy, which holds only in-frame ones; the method was immunoSEQ multiplex PCR. Of 85,000 to 100,000 clones in the sample, less than 80% were seen once. The source material was PBMCs. The receptors originated from a woman aged 40 to 55 in good health and CMV-seropositive.

This sequence joins TRBV6-1 and TRBJ2-3, with D maybe TRBD2 (6 bases). In germline, CDR1 is MNHNS, CDR2 SASEGT. Trimming stripped 8 bases from V and 3 bases from J, with 18 bases between. CDR3 size: 15 residues. The CDR3 nucleotides read TGTGCCAGCGGGGTGGTGGGAGGTTTAACAGATACGCAGTATTTT. Translation gives CASGVVGGLTDTQYF.

A few counts support this clone. The genes are TRBV10-3 and TRBJ2-7; D is unclear. In germline, CDR1 is ENHRY, CDR2 SYGVKD. The CDR3 sequence is 15 residues long. V lost 5 bases to trimming and J lost 0 bases, with 14 bases between them. As DNA, the CDR3 is TGTGCCATCAGTTCAGGCTTACAGAGCTCCTACGAGCAGTACTTC. Its protein is CAISSGLQSSYEQYF.

The chain recombines TRBV30 with TRBJ2-7, with D perhaps matching TRBD1 (5 bases). From germline, CDR1 is GTSNPN and CDR2 SVGIG (reference sequence). The length of the CDR3 is 13 residues. V shed 0 bases and J shed 6 bases, with 12 bases lying between them. The CDR3 region has the DNA TGTGCCTGGAGTGTACAGGAGCAGAGCGAGCAGTACTTC. Protein sequence: CAWSVQEQSEQYF.

The J gene is TRBJ2-3, the V gene TRBV30; TRBD2 matches at 11 bases. CDR3 size: 14 residues. CDR1 is GTSNPN, CDR2 SVGIG, per germline (reference sequence). Losses at the gene ends were 3 bases for V and 3 bases for J; bases not matched to a gene: 2. The CDR3 reads CAWRSSGGTDTQYF. CDR3 DNA sequence: TGTGCCTGGAGATCTAGCGGGGGGACAGATACGCAGTATTTT.

This clone has only a few counts. This chain connects TRBV11-2 to TRBJ1-1; unclear D gene. V was cut by 2 bases and J by 0 bases, with 4 bases left in between. This CDR3 contains 13 residues. Germline V gene lookup returns CDR1 SGHAT and CDR2 FQNNGV. The CDR3 DNA reads as TGTGCCAGCAGCTTATTCTTGAACACTGAAGCTTTCTTT. Translated, it gives CASSLFLNTEAFF.

The V and J genes are TRBV15 and TRBJ1-5, with 10 nucleotides matching TRBD1. V was pared by 1 base and J by 7 bases, with 4 bases of the junction left unmatched. The germline CDR1 and CDR2 sequences are LNHNV and YYDKDF (reference sequence). The CDR3 totals 15 residues. The CDR3 is CATSRGGQGGQPQHF. CDR3 sequence (DNA): TGTGCCACCAGCAGAGGTGGACAGGGGGGCCAGCCCCAGCATTTT.

The chain combines TRBV19 with TRBJ1-5; D is possibly TRBD1 (5 bases). CDR3 size: 19 residues. Trimming pared 1 base from V and 1 base from J, leaving 20 bases between. Germline-derived CDR1 and CDR2 are LNHDA and SQIVND (reference sequence). The CDR3, as DNA: TGTGCCAGTAGTATAGTTTTCAGCCAGGGTACAGGCAGCAATCAGCCCCAGCATTTT. Its protein is CASSIVFSQGTGSNQPQHF.

This rearrangement joins TRBV27 to TRBJ1-4; 9 bases line up with TRBD1. Trimming at V came to 6 bases and at J to 8 bases, leaving 7 bases not matched to a gene. The CDR3 runs 14 residues. Germline CDR1 is MNHEY and CDR2 is SMNVEV (reference sequence). CDR3 DNA sequence: TGTGCCAGCAGCTTAGACAGGGGGGGCGAAAAACTGTTTTTT. Protein sequence: CASSLDRGGEKLFF.

The chain couples TRBV6-5 to TRBJ2-7, with TRBD2 matching over 8 bases. Germline CDR1 is MNHEY and CDR2 is SVGAGI. The CDR3 spans 15 residues. V trimming: 5 bases; J trimming: 2 bases; junction bases outside the gene matches: 8. CDR3 DNA sequence: TGTGCCAGCAGTAATAGTCCGGGGGGGGCCTACGAGCAGTACTTC. The encoded protein is CASSNSPGGAYEQYF.

This chain joins TRBV28 and TRBJ2-3, with D perhaps matching TRBD2 (5 bases). This CDR3 comprises 15 residues. Germline CDR1 MDHEN, CDR2 SYDVKM. Trimming took 6 bases from V and 2 from J, leaving 15 bases between them. The CDR3 loop reads CASSRGLKLTDTQYF. The CDR3 bases are TGTGCCAGCAGCCGTGGACTGAAACTCACAGATACGCAGTATTTT.

The rearrangement uses TRBV9 and TRBJ2-2, with 7 bases identical to TRBD2. The CDR3 covers 15 residues. Germline CDR1 is SGDLS and CDR2 is YYNGEE. V trimming: 0 bases; J trimming: 4 bases; junction bases outside the gene matches: 3. This CDR3 reads CASSVAGGGTGELFF. The CDR3 DNA is TGTGCCAGCAGCGTAGCGGGAGGTGGCACCGGGGAGCTGTTTTTT.

The chain employs TRBV18 and TRBJ1-1; D gene uncertain. This CDR3 spans 14 amino acids. With 2 bases removed from V and 2 bases from J, the gap between germline ends came to 9 bases. Per the germline V gene, CDR1 is KGHSH and CDR2 is LQKENI. Written as DNA, the CDR3 is TGTGCCAGCTCACCAGGGCTGGGCAACACTGAAGCTTTCTTT. Protein product: CASSPGLGNTEAFF.

In its sample, this clone was seen once. One end of the junction fails to match germline, which may point to a read error. The chain combines TRBV30 with TRBJ1-4; the match to TRBD1 covers 8 bases. The CDR3 is 14 amino acids. CDR1 and CDR2 (germline): GTSNPN, SVGIG (reference sequence). CDR3 DNA: TGTGTCTGGAGCCAAACAGGGGGGGATGAAAAACTGTTTTTT. Protein sequence: CVWSQTGGDEKLFF.

The chain recombines TRBV6-1 with TRBJ1-1; D unclear. The CDR3 spans 15 residues. Germline values: CDR1 MNHNS, CDR2 SASEGT. V dropped 5 bases and J dropped 3 bases, with 16 bases sitting between them. Here the CDR3 DNA reads TGTGCCAGCAGTATCCGACACACATTGCACACTGAAGCTTTCTTT. It is translated as CASSIRHTLHTEAFF.

The chain's CDR3 is CATSRDEGRGQPQHF. In DNA form, the CDR3 reads TGTGCCACCAGCAGAGACGAAGGGCGCGGGCAGCCCCAGCATTTT. The chain is built from TRBV15 and TRBJ1-5; D remains ambiguous. The CDR3 length is 15 residues. Germline CDR1 is LNHNV and CDR2 is YYDKDF (reference sequence). V was clipped by 0 bases and J by 7 bases, with 13 bases between them.

This clone has just a few counts. The chain links TRBV29-1 to TRBJ2-1; D might be TRBD2 (7 bases). Trimming removed 2 bases at V and 8 bases at J, with 13 bases between. Germline lookup yields CDR1 SQVTM and CDR2 ANQGSEA. This CDR3 comprises 13 residues. The CDR3 region has the DNA TGCAGCGTTGAAAGGGGGGAGGGGCATGAGCAGTTCTTC. Translated: CSVERGEGHEQFF.

V and J are TRBV7-9 and TRBJ2-5; TRBD2 might be the D (6 bases). The germline CDR1 and CDR2 sequences are SEHNR and FQNEAQ (reference sequence). This CDR3 has 15 amino acids. Deletions cut 5 bases from V and 8 bases from J, with 21 bases between. CDR3 region: CASSLLIVGEETQYF. DNA for the CDR3: TGTGCCAGCAGCCTCCTAATCGTAGGGGAGGAAACCCAGTACTTC. The full variable domain, its missing parts supplied by reference TRBV7-9 and TRBJ2-5, is DTGVSQNPRHKITKRGQNVTFRCDPISEHNRLYWYRQTLGQGPEFLTYFQNEAQLEKSRLLSDRFSAERPKGSFSTLEIQRTEQGDSAMYLCASSLLIVGEETQYFGPGTRLLVL.

The chain is built from TRBV4-1 and TRBJ2-5; 13 bases are shared with TRBD2. Trimming cost V 2 bases and J 3 bases; bases outside gene matches: 3. CDR1 is MGHRA and CDR2 is YSYEKL in the germline V gene. The CDR3 is 16 residues long. DNA for the CDR3: TGCGCCAGCAGCCAACAGACTAGCGGGAGGAAAGAGACCCAGTACTTC. As protein: CASSQQTSGRKETQYF.

This chain connects TRBV6-5 to TRBJ2-1; 7 bases match TRBD2. The CDR3 totals 15 residues. In germline, CDR1 is MNHEY, CDR2 SVGAGI. V lost 6 bases, J lost 4 bases, and 9 bases stayed unmatched. For the CDR3, the DNA is TGTGCCAGCAGCACCAGCGGGACCAGGTACAATGAGCAGTTCTTC. Its translation is CASSTSGTRYNEQFF.

In DNA, the CDR3 is TGCAGCGTTGAAGGGACTAGCGACTACAATGAGCAGTTCTTC. This encodes CSVEGTSDYNEQFF. This rearrangement joins TRBV29-1 to TRBJ2-1, with 9 nucleotides matching TRBD2. In germline, CDR1 is SQVTM, CDR2 ANQGSEA. The V and J ends lost 1 base and 3 bases, in that order; junction bases with no gene match: 1. The CDR3 consists of 14 residues.

The V call is TRBV18, the J call TRBJ1-5; no firm D call. The CDR3 is made up of 15 amino acids. The germline gives CDR1 KGHSH, CDR2 LQKENI. Trimming removed 2 bases at V and 0 bases at J, with 8 bases between. The CDR3 nucleotides read TGTGCCAGCTCACCATCTGCGTATAGCAATCAGCCCCAGCATTTT. Translating it yields CASSPSAYSNQPQHF.

This clone was counted between two and nine times. This chain uses TRBV10-3 with TRBJ2-1; D gene unclear. This CDR3 region has 14 residues. V gave up 7 bases and J gave up 0 bases, with 10 bases separating them. The germline V gene has CDR1 ENHRY and CDR2 SYGVKD. In DNA, the CDR3 is TGTGCCATCAAGGCAGGAAGCTCCTACAATGAGCAGTTCTTC. Its protein is CAIKAGSSYNEQFF.

The gene calls are TRBV2 and TRBJ2-1; 7 nucleotides agree with TRBD2. This CDR3 spans 16 amino acids. Germline loops: CDR1 SNHLY, CDR2 FYNNEI. J was trimmed by 6 bases and V by 3 bases; bases with no gene match: 11. CDR3 nucleotide sequence: TGTGCCAGCAGTGAGTTTGGGGAGGGAGCCTCCAATGAGCAGTTCTTC. This codes for CASSEFGEGASNEQFF.

V is TRBV15 and J is TRBJ2-3, with 12 bases that match TRBD2. The ends lost 1 base at V and 8 bases at J; junction bases unmatched: 7. CDR3 length: 16 amino acids. Germline V gene sequence: CDR1 LNHNV, CDR2 YYDKDF (reference sequence). CDR3 protein: CATSRGLAGELGTQYF. CDR3 nucleotide sequence: TGTGCCACCAGCAGAGGACTAGCGGGAGAGTTGGGTACGCAGTATTTT.

In this sample, this clone turned up a few times. The chain is built from TRBV19 and TRBJ2-1; TRBD2 matches at 7 bases. The J segment lost 9 bases and the V segment lost 7 bases, leaving 9 bases of the junction unmatched. The CDR3 has 13 residues. The V gene's germline CDR1 is LNHDA and CDR2 SQIVND (reference sequence). The CDR3 protein is CASTLYGGTEQFF. The CDR3, as DNA: TGTGCCAGTACTTTATACGGGGGGACTGAGCAGTTCTTC.

V and J are TRBV5-4 and TRBJ2-1; a possible D gene is TRBD2 (7 bases). The V gene lost 4 bases and the J gene lost 3 bases, with 20 bases spanning the gap. The germline V gene encodes CDR1 SGHNT and CDR2 YYREEE (reference sequence). CDR3 length: 17 residues. The CDR3 sequence: CASSTDAGAGGYNEQFF. Here the CDR3 DNA reads TGTGCCAGCAGCACGGACGCGGGGGCTGGGGGCTACAATGAGCAGTTCTTC.